These 26 T cell receptor beta chains came from one sample sequenced in a study of cytomegalovirus exposure and HLA in healthy donors. Assay used: immunoSEQ multiplex PCR; TCRdb lists only in-frame clones, some missing. In the table there are 130,000 to 150,000 clones, about 87% of which are singletons. Sequencing was performed on PBMCs. The receptors here all came from a man in his late teens or twenties in good health and CMV-seropositive.

CDR3 residues: CASSLAGGRNYGYTF. The CDR3 region has the DNA TGTGCCAGCAGTTTAGCGGGGGGGCGCAACTATGGCTACACCTTC. V is TRBV27 and J is TRBJ1-2, with a possible D match to TRBD1 (6 bases). This CDR3 has 15 residues. V shed 2 bases and J shed 2 bases, with 12 bases lying between them. Germline V gene sequence: CDR1 MNHEY, CDR2 SMNVEV (reference sequence).

This sequence joins TRBV5-1 and TRBJ2-7; D not certain. This CDR3 is built from 13 residues. Trimming removed 2 bases at V and 2 bases at J, with 8 bases between. Germline V gene data show CDR1 as SGHRS and CDR2 as YFSETQ. In nucleotides, the CDR3 is TGCGCCAGCAGCTTCGACTCGGCCTACGAGCAGTACTTC. Its translation is CASSFDSAYEQYF.

The chain is built from TRBV6-5 and TRBJ1-2; D may be TRBD1 (6 bases). V lost 6 bases to trimming and J lost 8 bases, with 16 bases between them. The CDR3 covers 13 residues. Germline CDR1 and CDR2: MNHEY and SVGAGI. CDR3 amino acids: CASSPGAGAGYTF. DNA for the CDR3: TGTGCCAGCAGCCCAGGTGCGGGGGCCGGCTACACCTTC.

The CDR3: CSVEALLQGGYTF. The CDR3 nucleotides are TGCAGCGTTGAAGCCCTCCTGCAGGGGGGCTACACCTTC. The V gene is TRBV29-1, the J gene TRBJ1-2, with a tentative D call TRBD1 (6 bases). The CDR3 consists of 13 residues. With 1 base removed from V and 8 bases from J, the gap between germline ends came to 14 bases. CDR1 is SQVTM and CDR2 is ANQGSEA in the germline V gene.

V gene TRBV6-1 combines with J gene TRBJ1-5; D not certain. CDR1 MNHNS and CDR2 SASEGT come from the germline V gene. V dropped 1 base and J dropped 4 bases, with 5 bases sitting between them. This CDR3 contains 13 residues. The CDR3 spells CASSEGTNQPQHF. The CDR3 DNA reads TGTGCCAGCAGTGAAGGTACAAATCAGCCCCAGCATTTT.

The V gene is TRBV9, the J gene TRBJ1-1, with unresolved D. Trimming left V 4 bases short and J 4 bases short, with 11 bases between. This CDR3 has 13 amino acids. From germline, CDR1 is SGDLS and CDR2 YYNGEE. For the CDR3, the DNA is TGTGCCAGCAGCTTTGACCGGAGCACTGAAGCTTTCTTT. It yields the protein CASSFDRSTEAFF. The full variable domain, completed using reference TRBV9 and TRBJ1-1, is DSGVTQTPKHLITATGQRVTLRCSPRSGDLSVYWYQQSLDQGLQFLIQYYNGEERAKGNILERFSAQQFPDLHSELNLSSLELGDSALYFCASSFDRSTEAFFGQGTRLTVV.

The CDR3 DNA reads TGCGCCAGCAGCTTTCGCCTAGATGGTAGAGAGCTGTTTTTT. It encodes CASSFRLDGRELFF. The chain links TRBV5-1 to TRBJ2-2, with D unclear. Germline CDR1 and CDR2: SGHRS and YFSETQ. This CDR3 region has 14 residues. V was shortened by 2 bases and J by 11 bases, with 16 bases between the two germline ends.

CDR3 bases: TGTGCCAGTAGTAACAGGGTTGTCGCCGGGGAGCTGTTTTTT. It is translated as CASSNRVVAGELFF. V gene TRBV19 combines with J gene TRBJ2-2, with D tentatively TRBD1 (6 bases). Germline V gives CDR1 LNHDA, CDR2 SQIVND (reference sequence). The CDR3 has 14 amino acids. V gave up 4 bases and J gave up 6 bases, with 12 bases separating them.

The chain couples TRBV5-1 to TRBJ1-4; the D is unclear. The CDR3 covers 13 residues. Trimming shortened V by 2 bases and J by 15 bases, and 17 bases separated the two germline ends. Germline V gives CDR1 SGHRS, CDR2 YFSETQ. The CDR3 reads CASSLGGDGFMFF. As DNA, the CDR3 is TGCGCCAGCAGCTTAGGAGGTGATGGATTCATGTTTTTT. Full variable domain (missing parts from reference TRBV5-1 and TRBJ1-4): KAGVTQTPRYLIKTRGQQVTLSCSPISGHRSVSWYQQTPGQGLQFLFEYFSETQRNKGNFPGRFSGRQFSNSRSEMNVSTLELGDSALYLCASSLGGDGFMFFGSGTQLSVL.

This rearrangement joins TRBV6-1 to TRBJ1-6; D unresolved. This CDR3 region has 15 residues. The V end was cut by 4 bases, the J end by 5 bases, with 12 bases between. Germline values: CDR1 MNHNS, CDR2 SASEGT. DNA of the CDR3: TGTGCCAGCAGTGTTGCCGGGTCTAATAATTCACCCCTCCACTTT. Protein: CASSVAGSNNSPLHF.

The chain is built from TRBV25-1 and TRBJ1-3; 7 nucleotides line up with TRBD1. Germline CDR1 MGHDK, CDR2 SYGVNS. CDR3 length: 15 amino acids. With V trimmed by 7 bases and J by 2 bases, 8 bases remained unmatched. Here the CDR3 DNA reads TGTGCCAGCAAGCAGGCAGGGGGACCTGGAAACACCATATATTTT. It is translated as CASKQAGGPGNTIYF.

The rearrangement joins TRBV7-6 to TRBJ2-1; tentatively, D is TRBD1 (5 bases). Trimming left V 3 bases short and J 1 base short, with 10 bases between. The CDR3 runs 15 residues. The V gene's germline CDR1 is SGHVS and CDR2 FNYEAQ. CDR3 DNA sequence: TGTGCCAGCAGCTTTGCAGGGTGGTCCTACAATGAGCAGTTCTTC. Amino acids: CASSFAGWSYNEQFF.

This rearrangement joins TRBV6-5 to TRBJ2-2; tentatively, D is TRBD1 (6 bases). Per the germline V gene, CDR1 is MNHEY and CDR2 is SVGAGI. The V and J ends lost 4 bases and 3 bases respectively, with 12 bases between them. This CDR3 contains 15 residues. The CDR3 bases are TGTGCCAGCAGTTGGACAGCCCCGGACACCGGGGAGCTGTTTTTT. Its translation is CASSWTAPDTGELFF.

The chain recombines TRBV13 with TRBJ2-7; 8 bases line up with TRBD1. The CDR3 is 12 amino acids. Germline-derived CDR1 and CDR2 are PRHDT and FYEKMQ (reference sequence). Trimming took 7 bases from V and 6 from J; bases not matched to a gene: 5. The CDR3 sequence: CASTSGGAEQYF. The CDR3, as DNA: TGTGCCAGCACGTCAGGGGGCGCCGAGCAGTACTTC.

This chain connects TRBV7-6 to TRBJ1-1; 11 bases agree with TRBD1. Losses at the gene ends were 3 bases for V and 7 bases for J; bases not matched to a gene: 7. This CDR3 contains 15 residues. Germline V gene lookup returns CDR1 SGHVS and CDR2 FNYEAQ. CDR3 in amino acids: CASSFGQGARGEAFF. The DNA for the CDR3 is TGTGCCAGCAGCTTCGGACAGGGGGCACGGGGTGAAGCTTTCTTT.

The chain joins TRBV11-2 to TRBJ2-5, with 14 positions matching TRBD2. This CDR3 contains 15 residues. Germline trimming cut 5 bases from V and 7 bases from J; bases unmatched to any gene: 6. Germline CDR1 reads SGHAT; CDR2 reads FQNNGV. CDR3 sequence: CASSAGTSGRGTQYF. The CDR3 DNA sequence: TGTGCCAGCAGCGCCGGGACTAGCGGGAGAGGGACCCAGTACTTC.

This chain links TRBV15 with TRBJ1-1; a weak D match, TRBD1 (6 bases). In germline, CDR1 is LNHNV, CDR2 YYDKDF (reference sequence). This CDR3 region has 13 residues. The V gene lost 5 bases and the J gene lost 3 bases, with 10 bases spanning the gap. In DNA form, the CDR3 reads TGTGCCACCAGCTACCGGACAGACACTGAAGCTTTCTTT. As protein: CATSYRTDTEAFF.

The chain joins TRBV4-2 to TRBJ1-3; possible D gene TRBD1, 5 bases. The germline V gene has CDR1 LGHNA and CDR2 YNFKEQ. V lost 2 bases to trimming and J lost 1 base, with 21 bases between them. The length of the CDR3 is 19 residues. The CDR3 bases are TGTGCCAGCAGCCAACTCCCCGGGACTGGAGAGGGGTCTGGAAACACCATATATTTT. Protein sequence: CASSQLPGTGEGSGNTIYF.

The chain is built from TRBV29-1 and TRBJ1-1, with a tentative D call TRBD1 (5 bases). Between the trimmed V and J ends, which lost 5 bases and 5 bases, there was a span of 12 bases. Germline CDR1 SQVTM, CDR2 ANQGSEA. The CDR3 runs 12 residues. The CDR3 sequence is CSVPDSRTEAFF. In nucleotides, the CDR3 is TGCAGCGTTCCCGACAGTCGGACTGAAGCTTTCTTT.

The V gene is TRBV19, the J gene TRBJ1-1; no clear D gene. CDR1 LNHDA and CDR2 SQIVND come from the germline V gene (reference sequence). The CDR3 has 12 residues. V dropped 4 bases and J dropped 0 bases, with 3 bases sitting between them. The CDR3 coding sequence is TGTGCCAGTAGTACGGTGAACACTGAAGCTTTCTTT. It codes for CASSTVNTEAFF.

The CDR3 DNA sequence: TGCGCCAGCAGCCAACCAACACGAGGCACTGAAGCTTTCTTT. Its translation is CASSQPTRGTEAFF. This sequence joins TRBV4-1 and TRBJ1-1; D is undetermined. Trimming took off 2 bases at V and 4 bases at J, with 11 bases between the two ends. This CDR3 is built from 14 residues. From germline, CDR1 is MGHRA and CDR2 YSYEKL.

A few counts support this clone. V gene TRBV2 combines with J gene TRBJ1-5; D is perhaps TRBD1 (6 bases). Trimming shortened V by 1 base and J by 9 bases, and 10 bases separated the two germline ends. This CDR3 is built from 13 residues. CDR1 and CDR2 from the germline V gene are SNHLY and FYNNEI. This CDR3 is CASSEVGGGPQHF. The CDR3 nucleotides read TGTGCCAGCAGTGAAGTGGGAGGGGGGCCCCAGCATTTT.

This chain joins TRBV30 and TRBJ1-2, with 10 bases that match TRBD1. The germline gives CDR1 GTSNPN, CDR2 SVGIG (reference sequence). With V trimmed by 1 base and J by 4 bases, 3 bases remained unmatched. CDR3 size: 14 residues. The CDR3 DNA reads TGTGCCTGGAGTGGTGGGACAGGGGCCTATGGCTACACCTTC. This sequence encodes CAWSGGTGAYGYTF.

The chain is built from TRBV18 and TRBJ2-2; 7 nucleotides agree with TRBD2. The CDR3 sequence is 16 residues long. After removal of 3 bases from V and 1 base from J, the junction contained 5 bases not matched to a gene. Germline V gene data show CDR1 as KGHSH and CDR2 as LQKENI. The CDR3 DNA reads TGTGCCAGCTCACCTAGACTAGCACAGAACACCGGGGAGCTGTTTTTT. Residues: CASSPRLAQNTGELFF.

The chain is built from TRBV5-1 and TRBJ2-7; 8 bases are shared with TRBD2. The CDR3 is 16 amino acids. Losses at the gene ends were 4 bases for V and 3 bases for J; bases not matched to a gene: 12. Germline loops: CDR1 SGHRS, CDR2 YFSETQ. CDR3 in amino acids: CASSIGTSGGYYEQYF. The CDR3 coding sequence is TGCGCCAGCAGCATAGGGACTAGTGGTGGCTACTACGAGCAGTACTTC.

This sequence joins TRBV4-1 and TRBJ2-7; 9 nucleotides align to TRBD1. This CDR3 contains 13 residues. Trimming took 10 bases from V and 7 from J; bases not matched to a gene: 11. CDR1 and CDR2 (germline): MGHRA, YSYEKL. The CDR3 DNA reads as TGCGCCACCTGGGAGGGAGGGACAGGGGAGCAGTACTTC. Its translation is CATWEGGTGEQYF.